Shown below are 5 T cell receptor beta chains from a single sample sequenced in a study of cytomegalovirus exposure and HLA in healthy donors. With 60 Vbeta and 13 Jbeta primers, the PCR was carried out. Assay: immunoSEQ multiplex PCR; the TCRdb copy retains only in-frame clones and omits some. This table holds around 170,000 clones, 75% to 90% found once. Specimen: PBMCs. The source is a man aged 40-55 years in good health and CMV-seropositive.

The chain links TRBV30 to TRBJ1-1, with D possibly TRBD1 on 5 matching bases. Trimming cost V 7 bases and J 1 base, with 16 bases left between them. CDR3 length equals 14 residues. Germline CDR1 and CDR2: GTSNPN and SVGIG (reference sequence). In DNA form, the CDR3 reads TGTGCCTTCTCAGGGCCTAAGGGGAACACTGAAGCTTTCTTT. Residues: CAFSGPKGNTEAFF.

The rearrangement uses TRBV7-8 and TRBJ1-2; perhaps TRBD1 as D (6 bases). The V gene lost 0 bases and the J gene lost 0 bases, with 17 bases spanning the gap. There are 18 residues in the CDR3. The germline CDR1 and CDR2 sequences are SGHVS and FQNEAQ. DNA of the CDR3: TGTGCCAGCAGCTTAGCCTTAACCCGGGACATTACTAACTATGGCTACACCTTC. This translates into CASSLALTRDITNYGYTF.

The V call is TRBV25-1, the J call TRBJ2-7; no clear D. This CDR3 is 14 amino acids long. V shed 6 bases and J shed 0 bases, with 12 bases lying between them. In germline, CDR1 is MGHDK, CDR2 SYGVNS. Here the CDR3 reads CASSAGSLSYEQYF. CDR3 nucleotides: TGTGCCAGCAGCGCCGGGTCCCTCTCCTACGAGCAGTACTTC.

Here the CDR3 reads CASSKGDNRDLNTEAFF. CDR3 DNA: TGTGCCAGCAGCAAAGGTGATAACAGGGATTTGAACACTGAAGCTTTCTTT. V usage is TRBV21-1 and J usage is TRBJ1-1; the D call of TRBD1 is as the table states it, not checked on the DNA. TRBV21-1 is assigned pseudogene status. The CDR3 runs to 17 residues.

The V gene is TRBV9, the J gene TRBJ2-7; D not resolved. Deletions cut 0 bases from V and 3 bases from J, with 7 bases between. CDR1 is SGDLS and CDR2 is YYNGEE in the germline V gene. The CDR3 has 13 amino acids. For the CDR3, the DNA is TGTGCCAGCAGCGTAGACGGAGACTACGAGCAGTACTTC. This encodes CASSVDGDYEQYF.